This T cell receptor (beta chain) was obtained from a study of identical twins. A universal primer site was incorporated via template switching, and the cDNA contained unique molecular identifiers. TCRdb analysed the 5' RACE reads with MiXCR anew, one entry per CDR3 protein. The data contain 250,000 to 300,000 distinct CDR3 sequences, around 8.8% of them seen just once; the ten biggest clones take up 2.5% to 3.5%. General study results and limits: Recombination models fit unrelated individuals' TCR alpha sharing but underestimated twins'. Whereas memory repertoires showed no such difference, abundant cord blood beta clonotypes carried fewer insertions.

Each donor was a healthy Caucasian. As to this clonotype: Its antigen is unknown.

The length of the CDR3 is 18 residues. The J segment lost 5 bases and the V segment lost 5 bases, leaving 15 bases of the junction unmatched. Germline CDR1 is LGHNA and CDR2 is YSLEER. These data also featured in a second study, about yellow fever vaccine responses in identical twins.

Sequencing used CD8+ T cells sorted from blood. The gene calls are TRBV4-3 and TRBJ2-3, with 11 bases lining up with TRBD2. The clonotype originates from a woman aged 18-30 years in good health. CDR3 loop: CASSENAVGLAGGDTQYF. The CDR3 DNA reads TGCGCCAGCAGCGAAAATGCGGTGGGGCTAGCGGGAGGAGATACGCAGTATTTT.